These 14 T cell receptor beta chains share one sample of origin, sequenced in a study of T and B cells in COVID-19 patients. Blood genomic DNA input for TRB amplification was 250-500 ng. Multiplex PCR with BIOMED2 TRB-A/B primer pools amplified TRB rearrangements. TCRdb reanalysed the multiplex PCR reads using MiXCR and keeps one entry per CDR3 protein. Of tens of thousands of distinct CDR3 sequences detected, under 30% appear once; the ten largest clones hold around 2.8%. Sequencing was carried out using blood. These receptors came from a human donor who had recovered from COVID-19.

With respect to this clonotype: As the CDR3 is not closed by the conserved phenylalanine or tryptophan, this likely results from a read error. V gene TRBV24-1 combines with J gene TRBJ2-3, with D tentatively TRBD2 (6 bases). The CDR3 has 14 residues. Germline CDR1 reads KGHDR; CDR2 reads SFDVKD. V was cut by 12 bases and J by 0 bases, with 15 bases left in between. The CDR3 here is CASAPSGSTDTQYL. CDR3 nucleotide sequence: TGTGCCTCGGCCCCCAGCGGGAGCACAGATACGCAGTATTTA.

The chain is built from TRBV6-6 and TRBJ1-1; TRBD1 might be the D (5 bases). The CDR3 loop spans 13 amino acids. V lost 4 bases and J 0 bases, leaving 6 bases between the germline ends. The germline V gene encodes CDR1 MNHNY and CDR2 SVGAGI (reference sequence). The CDR3, as DNA: TGTGCCAGCAGTTGGGGGGTGAACACTGAAGCTTTCTTT. This gives the protein CASSWGVNTEAFF.

In this sample, this clonotype turned up many times. This chain links TRBV19 with TRBJ2-7; no clear D. This CDR3 spans 13 amino acids. CDR1 is LNHDA, CDR2 SQIVND, per germline (reference sequence). With 8 bases removed from V and 7 bases from J, the gap between germline ends came to 18 bases. The CDR3 sequence: CASSLSSTGEQYF. The CDR3 DNA is TGTGCCAGTTCATTATCCTCTACCGGGGAGCAGTACTTC.

This clonotype appeared once. The CDR3 spells CATSDSQGLWNEQFF. DNA for the CDR3: TGTGCCACCAGTGATTCCCAGGGGCTATGGAATGAGCAGTTCTTC. V and J are TRBV24-1 and TRBJ2-1, with D maybe TRBD1 (6 bases). V was shortened by 2 bases and J by 7 bases, with 14 bases between the two germline ends. This CDR3 is 15 amino acids long. Germline CDR1 reads KGHDR; CDR2 reads SFDVKD.

This clonotype was observed a few times. This chain joins TRBV5-6 and TRBJ2-7; D might be TRBD2 (6 bases). Germline-derived CDR1 and CDR2 are SGHDT and YYEEEE. This CDR3 has 13 amino acids. The germline V and J ends were trimmed by 4 bases and 1 base, with 9 bases remaining between them. The CDR3 sequence is CASSPRGSYEQYF. In nucleotides, the CDR3 is TGTGCCAGCAGCCCCCGGGGGTCCTACGAGCAGTACTTC.

This clonotype was counted only a few times. The chain carries TRBV6-1 and TRBJ2-2; 9 nucleotides match TRBD2. The CDR3 is made up of 18 amino acids. In germline, CDR1 is MNHNS, CDR2 SASEGT. Trimming cost V 6 bases and J 0 bases; bases outside gene matches: 11. The CDR3 bases are TGTGCCAGCAGACGTCGAACACCTAGCGGGACGAACACCGGGGAGCTGTTTTTT. Residues: CASRRRTPSGTNTGELFF.

In this sample, this clonotype turned up a few times. The chain recombines TRBV18 with TRBJ2-2, with no clear D. The V and J ends lost 0 bases and 6 bases respectively, with 2 bases between them. Germline V gene lookup returns CDR1 KGHSH and CDR2 LQKENI. The CDR3 length is 12 residues. CDR3 in amino acids: CASSPPSGELFF. As DNA, the CDR3 is TGTGCCAGCTCACCACCATCCGGGGAGCTGTTTTTT.

This chain uses TRBV7-9 with TRBJ2-2, with 8 bases lining up with TRBD1. The V segment lost 4 bases and the J segment 1 base; nucleotides outside the gene matches: 5. The CDR3 runs to 16 residues. Germline V gives CDR1 SEHNR, CDR2 FQNEAQ (reference sequence). The chain's CDR3 is CASSSSGTGNTGELFF. For the CDR3, the DNA is TGTGCCAGCAGCTCGAGTGGGACAGGGAACACCGGGGAGCTGTTTTTT.

This clonotype is medium-sized by share. The chain has TRBV29-1 and TRBJ2-2, with 11 positions matching TRBD2. Germline V lookup: CDR1 SQVTM, CDR2 ANQGSEA. This CDR3 region has 15 residues. Losses at the gene ends were 4 bases for V and 8 bases for J; bases not matched to a gene: 9. CDR3 protein: CSVAGTSGSGGELFF. The CDR3 DNA sequence: TGCAGCGTTGCTGGAACTAGCGGGAGCGGAGGGGAGCTGTTTTTT.

The rearrangement uses TRBV18 and TRBJ1-3; unclear D gene. Germline V gives CDR1 KGHSH, CDR2 LQKENI. V gave up 2 bases and J gave up 0 bases, with 8 bases separating them. This CDR3 has 15 residues. The CDR3 here is CASSPSSSSGNTIYF. DNA of the CDR3: TGTGCCAGCTCACCATCATCCAGCTCTGGAAACACCATATATTTT.

This chain uses TRBV12-5 with TRBJ2-3; 13 bases match TRBD2. Trimming cost V 1 base and J 7 bases; bases outside gene matches: 5. Looked up from germline, CDR1 is LGHNT and CDR2 is FRNRAP. The CDR3 is 16 residues long. The CDR3 protein is CASGLELAGGLYTQYF. In nucleotides, the CDR3 is TGTGCTAGTGGTTTGGAACTAGCGGGGGGGCTATATACGCAGTATTTT.

The chain has TRBV13 and TRBJ1-2; D is possibly TRBD1 (5 bases). The germline V gene has CDR1 PRHDT and CDR2 FYEKMQ (reference sequence). The V and J ends lost 5 bases and 6 bases respectively, with 13 bases between them. The CDR3 has 13 residues. This CDR3 is CASSRGVVDGYTF. The DNA for the CDR3 is TGTGCCAGCAGCAGAGGGGTAGTGGATGGCTACACCTTC.

This clonotype was seen a handful of times. The chain recombines TRBV12-3 or TRBV12-4 with TRBJ2-3, with 8 bases identical to TRBD1. J lost 5 bases, V lost 5 bases, and 12 bases had no gene match. This CDR3 is 16 amino acids long. The CDR3 protein is CASSPSLGQGQDTQYF. CDR3 sequence (DNA): TGTGCCAGCAGTCCCAGCCTCGGACAGGGACAAGATACGCAGTATTTT.

This clonotype is judged medium-sized. The gene calls are TRBV29-1 and TRBJ2-1, with 8 nucleotides matching TRBD1. Germline V lookup: CDR1 SQVTM, CDR2 ANQGSEA. This CDR3 is built from 14 residues. V gave up 7 bases and J gave up 8 bases; unmatched junction bases: 13. CDR3 nucleotides: TGCAGCGGTAAGAGGGGAGCAGGGGGCGATGAGCAGTTCTTC. This sequence encodes CSGKRGAGGDEQFF.